The 31 T cell receptor beta chains below all came from one sample that was sequenced in a study of cytomegalovirus exposure and HLA in healthy donors. PCR employed 60 Vbeta and 13 Jbeta primers. Repertoires were generated with immunoSEQ multiplex PCR, while TCRdb's copy carries only in-frame clones and drops some. This sample yields under 200,000 clones, of which around four fifths are seen a single time; about 3.4% belongs to the top ten. Material: PBMCs. These receptors all stem from a female donor in good health and CMV-seronegative.

This clone showed up just once. The chain has TRBV11-2 and TRBJ1-1; D remains unclear. The V gene's germline CDR1 is SGHAT and CDR2 FQNNGV. The CDR3 loop spans 17 amino acids. The germline V and J ends were trimmed by 5 bases and 0 bases, with 19 bases remaining between them. The CDR3 sequence is CASSPTQVLLMNTEAFF. CDR3 DNA: TGTGCCAGCAGCCCGACGCAGGTCCTTCTTATGAACACTGAAGCTTTCTTT.

This chain uses TRBV9 with TRBJ2-3, with D hard to call. V was shortened by 6 bases and J by 3 bases, with 14 bases between the two germline ends. This CDR3 is 14 amino acids long. Germline assignment: CDR1 SGDLS and CDR2 YYNGEE. In nucleotides, the CDR3 is TGTGCCAGCACGGAGAGCGTCGGGACAGATACGCAGTATTTT. This translates into CASTESVGTDTQYF.

The J gene is TRBJ2-2, the V gene TRBV29-1; possibly TRBD1 for D (5 bases). Deletions cut 0 bases from V and 4 bases from J, with 9 bases between. The CDR3 runs to 14 residues. Looked up from germline, CDR1 is SQVTM and CDR2 is ANQGSEA. As DNA, the CDR3 is TGCAGCGTTGAAGAGGGGCAGACCACCGGGGAGCTGTTTTTT. It yields the protein CSVEEGQTTGELFF.

This chain uses TRBV14 with TRBJ2-3; the D gene is possibly TRBD2 (6 bases). CDR1 and CDR2 (germline): SGHDN, FVKESK. The CDR3 totals 14 residues. Deletions cut 0 bases from V and 4 bases from J, with 8 bases between. CDR3 sequence: CASSQDPGADTQYF. In DNA, the CDR3 is TGTGCCAGCAGCCAAGATCCGGGGGCAGATACGCAGTATTTT. The whole variable domain, remainder taken from reference TRBV14 and TRBJ2-3, is EAGVTQFPSHSVIEKGQTVTLRCDPISGHDNLYWYRRVMGKEIKFLLHFVKESKQDESGMPNNRFLAERTGGTYSTLKVQPAELEDSGVYFCASSQDPGADTQYFGPGTRLTVL.

The chain carries TRBV6-1 and TRBJ2-7, with D hard to call. V was pared by 4 bases and J by 2 bases, with 9 bases between. Germline V gives CDR1 MNHNS, CDR2 SASEGT. This CDR3 contains 13 residues. The CDR3 sequence is CASSGQPAYEQYF. CDR3 DNA sequence: TGTGCCAGCAGTGGACAACCAGCCTACGAGCAGTACTTC.

This chain uses TRBV30 with TRBJ2-7; no reliable D call. CDR1 is GTSNPN and CDR2 is SVGIG in the germline V gene (reference sequence). The CDR3 length is 14 residues. Trimming left V 0 bases short and J 0 bases short, with 9 bases between. The CDR3 region is CAWSVESGSYEQYF. DNA for the CDR3: TGTGCCTGGAGTGTAGAGTCCGGCTCCTACGAGCAGTACTTC.

There are a few counts of this clone. The V call is TRBV28, the J call TRBJ2-7; TRBD2 might be the D (5 bases). This CDR3 is 12 amino acids long. The V end lost 10 bases, the J end lost 1 base, and 11 bases lay between the germline ends. CDR1 and CDR2 (germline): MDHEN, SYDVKM. CDR3 coding DNA: TGTGCCATCCAGACGGGGTCCTACGAGCAGTACTTC. The encoded protein is CAIQTGSYEQYF.

V gene TRBV13 combines with J gene TRBJ1-4, with D perhaps matching TRBD1 (5 bases). Germline-derived CDR1 and CDR2 are PRHDT and FYEKMQ (reference sequence). CDR3 length equals 15 residues. Trimming pared 5 bases from V and 8 bases from J, leaving 18 bases between. CDR3 region: CASSPGGSLGEKLFF. Written as DNA, the CDR3 is TGTGCCAGCAGCCCCGGGGGGTCCCTGGGGGAAAAACTGTTTTTT.

The CDR3 reads CASSLRAGPVSPLHF. CDR3 DNA: TGTGCCAGCAGCTTAAGAGCGGGCCCTGTTTCACCCCTCCACTTT. The V and J genes are TRBV7-3 and TRBJ1-6; D is undetermined. The CDR3 is 15 residues long. Germline V lookup: CDR1 SGHTA, CDR2 FQGTGA. Trimming took 1 base from V and 9 from J, leaving 13 bases between them.

This sequence joins TRBV28 and TRBJ2-2; D remains unclear. The CDR3 contains 13 residues. Germline V gene lookup returns CDR1 MDHEN and CDR2 SYDVKM. V gave up 4 bases and J gave up 2 bases, with 5 bases separating them. DNA of the CDR3: TGTGCCAGCAGTTCTCTCAACACCGGGGAGCTGTTTTTT. This encodes CASSSLNTGELFF.

The chain couples TRBV15 to TRBJ2-3; 12 bases fit TRBD2. The V gene end was trimmed by 3 bases and the J gene end by 2 bases; junction bases not matched to a gene: 3. Germline V gene sequence: CDR1 LNHNV, CDR2 YYDKDF (reference sequence). This CDR3 is built from 16 residues. The CDR3 is CATSSRLAGVTDTQYF. The CDR3 nucleotides are TGTGCCACCAGCAGTCGACTAGCGGGGGTCACAGATACGCAGTATTTT.

The chain combines TRBV6-5 with TRBJ1-2, with TRBD1 matching over 10 bases. CDR1 MNHEY and CDR2 SVGAGI come from the germline V gene. The CDR3 covers 13 residues. The trim removed 2 bases at V and 7 bases at J, leaving 1 base unmatched. The DNA of the CDR3 is TGTGCCAGCAGTTACGGACAGGGGGTTGGCTACACCTTC. This translates into CASSYGQGVGYTF.

The V call is TRBV5-1, the J call TRBJ2-1; TRBD2 matches 13 bases. V lost 0 bases to trimming and J lost 7 bases; unmatched junction nucleotides: 7. Per the germline V gene, CDR1 is SGHRS and CDR2 is YFSETQ. The CDR3 totals 17 residues. CDR3 in amino acids: CASSLDPGLAGENEQFF. The CDR3 DNA is TGCGCCAGCAGCTTGGATCCTGGACTAGCGGGAGAGAATGAGCAGTTCTTC.

The V call is TRBV5-4, the J call TRBJ1-6; no clear D. The CDR3 sequence is 16 residues long. Germline CDR1 is SGHNT and CDR2 is YYREEE (reference sequence). Trimming removed 0 bases from V and 6 bases from J, with 13 bases in between. The CDR3 protein is CASSLDREVGNSPLHF. In DNA, the CDR3 is TGTGCCAGCAGCTTGGATCGGGAGGTCGGTAATTCACCCCTCCACTTT.

This clone was seen more than once but under ten times. V and J are TRBV19 and TRBJ2-4, with D hard to call. CDR3 length equals 16 residues. Trimming left V 4 bases short and J 1 base short, with 14 bases between. The germline gives CDR1 LNHDA, CDR2 SQIVND (reference sequence). The CDR3 is CASSKTANGAKNIQYF. DNA for the CDR3: TGTGCCAGTAGTAAAACAGCTAACGGCGCCAAAAACATTCAGTACTTC. Together with reference TRBV19 and TRBJ2-4, the CDR3 gives the full variable domain: DGGITQSPKYLFRKEGQNVTLSCEQNLNHDAMYWYRQDPGQGLRLIYYSQIVNDFQKGDIAEGYSVSREKKESFPLTVTSAQKNPTAFYLCASSKTANGAKNIQYFGAGTRLSVL.

The DNA for the CDR3 is TGTGCCAGCAGTGAATTGACGGGGGGACTGACCCAGTACTTC. Protein: CASSELTGGLTQYF. This chain links TRBV2 with TRBJ2-5, with 7 bases identical to TRBD2. The ends lost 2 bases at V and 7 bases at J; junction bases unmatched: 7. This CDR3 comprises 14 residues. From germline, CDR1 is SNHLY and CDR2 FYNNEI. Variable domain in full (rest from reference TRBV2 and TRBJ2-5): EPEVTQTPSHQVTQMGQEVILRCVPISNHLYFYWYRQILGQKVEFLVSFYNNEISEKSEIFDDQFSVERPDGSNFTLKIRSTKLEDSAMYFCASSELTGGLTQYFGPGTRLLVL.

The chain joins TRBV19 to TRBJ2-5; tentatively, D is TRBD2 (5 bases). The CDR3 spans 15 residues. The V gene's germline CDR1 is LNHDA and CDR2 SQIVND (reference sequence). The V gene lost 5 bases and the J gene lost 1 base, with 14 bases spanning the gap. Written as DNA, the CDR3 is TGTGCCAGTAGTGTAGGTGGGGAGCCCCAAGAGACCCAGTACTTC. This translates into CASSVGGEPQETQYF.

The rearrangement uses TRBV5-1 and TRBJ1-4; 8 bases match TRBD1. There are 14 residues in the CDR3. Germline V gene data show CDR1 as SGHRS and CDR2 as YFSETQ. J gave up 5 bases and V 1 base, and 1 base lay outside the gene matches. The CDR3 loop reads CASSLPGGNEKLFF. The CDR3 DNA is TGCGCCAGCAGCTTGCCAGGGGGCAATGAAAAACTGTTTTTT.

V and J are TRBV28 and TRBJ1-2; 10 positions match TRBD1. The CDR3 is 14 residues long. Trimming at V came to 5 bases and at J to 6 bases, leaving 6 bases not matched to a gene. CDR1 MDHEN and CDR2 SYDVKM come from the germline V gene. DNA for the CDR3: TGTGCCAGCAGTATCCCCGGGACAGGGGATGGCTACACCTTC. Amino acid sequence: CASSIPGTGDGYTF.

The chain recombines TRBV28 with TRBJ2-2; a possible D gene is TRBD1 (6 bases). The CDR3 extends over 15 amino acids. CDR1 is MDHEN, CDR2 SYDVKM, per germline. The V end was cut by 3 bases, the J end by 1 base, with 9 bases between. The CDR3 nucleotides read TGTGCCAGCAGTTTGCTACAGGGGAACACCGGGGAGCTGTTTTTT. This codes for CASSLLQGNTGELFF.

The chain combines TRBV4-1 with TRBJ2-7; maybe TRBD1 (5 bases). The CDR3 contains 16 residues. The V end was cut by 4 bases, the J end by 2 bases, with 18 bases between. Germline CDR1 MGHRA, CDR2 YSYEKL. CDR3 loop: CASSLNRYLRPYEQYF. CDR3 sequence (DNA): TGCGCCAGCAGCCTTAACAGGTATTTGAGGCCCTACGAGCAGTACTTC.

CDR3 sequence (DNA): TGTGCCAGCAGCCCGACTCCAACCTCACCCCTCCACTTT. This gives the protein CASSPTPTSPLHF. V and J are TRBV7-2 and TRBJ1-6; D is undetermined. Germline lookup yields CDR1 SGHTA and CDR2 FQGNSA. The CDR3 totals 13 residues. The germline V and J ends were trimmed by 5 bases and 10 bases, with 12 bases remaining between them.

This chain links TRBV28 with TRBJ2-3; no reliable D call. This CDR3 spans 13 amino acids. V lost 3 bases and J lost 2, with 6 bases in between. Germline CDR1 reads MDHEN; CDR2 reads SYDVKM. The CDR3 sequence: CASSLRNTDTQYF. The CDR3 coding sequence is TGTGCCAGCAGTTTGCGGAACACAGATACGCAGTATTTT. Combining the CDR3 with reference TRBV28 and TRBJ2-3 gives the whole variable domain DVKVTQSSRYLVKRTGEKVFLECVQDMDHENMFWYRQDPGLGLRLIYFSYDVKMKEKGDIPEGYSVSREKKERFSLILESASTNQTSMYLCASSLRNTDTQYFGPGTRLTVL.

This sequence joins TRBV7-2 and TRBJ1-6; TRBD1 agrees at 9 bases. CDR3 length: 15 residues. The ends lost 1 base at V and 7 bases at J; junction bases unmatched: 2. Per germline, CDR1 SGHTA and CDR2 FQGNSA. The CDR3 region is CASSLGDRENSPLHF. As DNA, the CDR3 is TGTGCCAGCAGCTTAGGGGACAGGGAGAATTCACCCCTCCACTTT.

V usage is TRBV21-1 and J usage is TRBJ2-7; no check of the table's D call, TRBD2, against the DNA was made. TRBV21-1 is labeled a pseudogene. The CDR3 extends over 17 amino acids. DNA of the CDR3: TGTGCCAGCAGCAAAGGGTCTTCGCTAGCGGGTAAGTACGAGCAGTACTTC. Encoded protein: CASSKGSSLAGKYEQYF.

The V call is TRBV9, the J call TRBJ1-1; 8 positions agree with TRBD1. The CDR3 totals 15 residues. From germline, CDR1 is SGDLS and CDR2 YYNGEE. V was clipped by 4 bases and J by 0 bases; unmatched bases: 5. This CDR3 is CASSQMTGVNTEAFF. In nucleotides, the CDR3 is TGTGCCAGCAGCCAAATGACAGGGGTGAACACTGAAGCTTTCTTT.

CDR3 nucleotides: TGTGCCACCAGCAGAGGAGGGACTAGCGGGCTATACGAGCAGTACTTC. Its translation is CATSRGGTSGLYEQYF. The V call is TRBV15, the J call TRBJ2-5, with 12 bases matching TRBD2. TRBJ2-7 matches the DNA end more closely, so the J call is doubtful. The CDR3 length is 16 residues. The germline CDR1 and CDR2 sequences are LNHNV and YYDKDF (reference sequence).

This clone was seen more than once but under ten times. This chain joins TRBV6-1 and TRBJ2-7; possibly TRBD1 for D (7 bases). Germline CDR1 MNHNS, CDR2 SASEGT. With 2 bases removed from V and 1 base from J, the gap between germline ends came to 21 bases. The CDR3 covers 18 residues. DNA for the CDR3: TGTGCCAGCAGTGAAAGGTATCTGGAGGGGGCTGGGTCCTACGAGCAGTACTTC. Amino acids: CASSERYLEGAGSYEQYF.

This clone has more than one count but fewer than ten. The V and J genes are TRBV5-1 and TRBJ2-1, with D possibly TRBD2 on 6 matching bases. CDR1 is SGHRS, CDR2 YFSETQ, per germline. The CDR3 has 16 amino acids. Trimming took 4 bases from V and 0 from J, leaving 14 bases between them. CDR3 sequence (DNA): TGCGCCAGCAGCGGAATCGGGGGAAGCTCCTACAATGAGCAGTTCTTC. This gives the protein CASSGIGGSSYNEQFF. Complete variable domain (other parts from reference TRBV5-1 and TRBJ2-1): KAGVTQTPRYLIKTRGQQVTLSCSPISGHRSVSWYQQTPGQGLQFLFEYFSETQRNKGNFPGRFSGRQFSNSRSEMNVSTLELGDSALYLCASSGIGGSSYNEQFFGPGTRLTVL.

The V call is TRBV19, the J call TRBJ1-2; D unclear. In germline, CDR1 is LNHDA, CDR2 SQIVND (reference sequence). The V gene lost 7 bases and the J gene lost 2 bases, with 14 bases spanning the gap. This CDR3 has 14 amino acids. CDR3 nucleotides: TGTGCCAGTACCCCCGGCAGACACAACTATGGCTACACCTTC. It specifies CASTPGRHNYGYTF.

V gene TRBV28 combines with J gene TRBJ1-2, with D unresolved. From germline, CDR1 is MDHEN and CDR2 SYDVKM. Trimming removed 6 bases at V and 1 base at J, with 9 bases between. The CDR3 runs 13 residues. The CDR3 coding sequence is TGTGCCAGCAGCAGAGGAGATAACTATGGCTACACCTTC. It is translated as CASSRGDNYGYTF.